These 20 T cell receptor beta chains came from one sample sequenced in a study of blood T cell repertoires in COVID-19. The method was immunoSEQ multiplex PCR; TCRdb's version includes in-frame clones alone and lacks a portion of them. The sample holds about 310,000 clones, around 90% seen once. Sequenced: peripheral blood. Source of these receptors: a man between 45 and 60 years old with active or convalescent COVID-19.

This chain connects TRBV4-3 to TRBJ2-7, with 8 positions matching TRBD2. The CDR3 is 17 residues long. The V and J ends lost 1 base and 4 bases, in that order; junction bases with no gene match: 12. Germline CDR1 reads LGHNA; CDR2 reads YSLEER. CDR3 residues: CASSQVRIGGAWYEQYF. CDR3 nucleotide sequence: TGCGCCAGCAGCCAAGTTAGGATCGGGGGGGCCTGGTACGAGCAGTACTTC.

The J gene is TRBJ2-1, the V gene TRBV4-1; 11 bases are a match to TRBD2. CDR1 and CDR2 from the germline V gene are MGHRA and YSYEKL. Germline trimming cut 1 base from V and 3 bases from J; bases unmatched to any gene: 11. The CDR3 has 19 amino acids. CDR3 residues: CASSQGGGIAGGFYNEQFF. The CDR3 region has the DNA TGCGCCAGCAGCCAAGGAGGGGGGATAGCGGGAGGGTTCTACAATGAGCAGTTCTTC.

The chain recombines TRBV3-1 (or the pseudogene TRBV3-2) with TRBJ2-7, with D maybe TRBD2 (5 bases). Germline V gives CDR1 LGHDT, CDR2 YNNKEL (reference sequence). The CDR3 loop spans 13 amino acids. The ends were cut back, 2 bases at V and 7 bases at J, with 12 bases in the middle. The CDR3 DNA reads TGTGCCAGCAGCCAAACGGTAACGGGGGAGCAGTACTTC. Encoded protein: CASSQTVTGEQYF.

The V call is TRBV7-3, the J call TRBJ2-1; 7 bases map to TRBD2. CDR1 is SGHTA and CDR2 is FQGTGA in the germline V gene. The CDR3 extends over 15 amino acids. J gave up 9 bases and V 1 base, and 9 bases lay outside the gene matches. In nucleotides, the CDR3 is TGTGCCAGCAGCTTAAGGCTAGCGGCTAAGGGTGAGCAGTTCTTC. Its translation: CASSLRLAAKGEQFF.

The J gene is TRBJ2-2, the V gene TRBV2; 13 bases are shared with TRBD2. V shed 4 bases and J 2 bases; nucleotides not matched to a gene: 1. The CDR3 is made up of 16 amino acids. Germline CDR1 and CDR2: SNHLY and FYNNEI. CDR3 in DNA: TGTGCCAGCAGTGGACTAGCGGGGGGAAACACCGGGGAGCTGTTTTTT. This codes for CASSGLAGGNTGELFF.

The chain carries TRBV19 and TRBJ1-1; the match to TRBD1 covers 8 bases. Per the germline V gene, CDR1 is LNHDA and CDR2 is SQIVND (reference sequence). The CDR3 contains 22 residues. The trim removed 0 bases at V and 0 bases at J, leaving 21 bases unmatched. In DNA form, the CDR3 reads TGTGCCAGTAGTATAGAGCCTAGGGCGACAGGGGAGAGGGAAAGGATGAACACTGAAGCTTTCTTT. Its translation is CASSIEPRATGERERMNTEAFF.

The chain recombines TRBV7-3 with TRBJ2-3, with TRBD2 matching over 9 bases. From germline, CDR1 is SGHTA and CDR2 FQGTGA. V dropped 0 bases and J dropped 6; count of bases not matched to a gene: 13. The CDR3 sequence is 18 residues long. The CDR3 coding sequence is TGTGCCAGCAGCTTAACGTGGCTAGCGGGGTCCAGGAGGGATACGCAGTATTTT. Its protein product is CASSLTWLAGSRRDTQYF. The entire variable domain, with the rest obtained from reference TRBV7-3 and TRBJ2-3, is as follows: GAGVSQTPSNKVTEKGKYVELRCDPISGHTALYWYRQSLGQGPEFLIYFQGTGAADDSGLPNDRFFAVRPEGSVSTLKIQRTERGDSAVYLCASSLTWLAGSRRDTQYFGPGTRLTVL.

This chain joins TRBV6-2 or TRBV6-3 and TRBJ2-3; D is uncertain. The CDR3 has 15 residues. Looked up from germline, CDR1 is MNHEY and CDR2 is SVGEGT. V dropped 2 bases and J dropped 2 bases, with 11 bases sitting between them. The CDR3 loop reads CASSYRRPATDTQYF. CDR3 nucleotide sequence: TGTGCCAGCAGTTACAGGCGGCCCGCCACAGATACGCAGTATTTT.

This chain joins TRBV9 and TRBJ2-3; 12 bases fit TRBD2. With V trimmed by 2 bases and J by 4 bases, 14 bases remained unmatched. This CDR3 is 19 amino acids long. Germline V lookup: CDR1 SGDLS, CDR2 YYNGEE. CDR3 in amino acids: CASSVGRGSSGGAADTQYF. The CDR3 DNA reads TGTGCCAGCAGCGTGGGCAGGGGTTCTAGCGGGGGGGCCGCAGATACGCAGTATTTT.

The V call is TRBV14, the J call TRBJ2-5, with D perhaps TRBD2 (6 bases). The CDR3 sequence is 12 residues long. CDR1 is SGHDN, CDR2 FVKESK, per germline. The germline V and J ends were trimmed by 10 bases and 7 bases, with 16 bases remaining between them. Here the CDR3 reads CATSAGSRTQYF. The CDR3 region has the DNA TGTGCCACCTCGGCGGGGTCCCGGACCCAGTACTTC.

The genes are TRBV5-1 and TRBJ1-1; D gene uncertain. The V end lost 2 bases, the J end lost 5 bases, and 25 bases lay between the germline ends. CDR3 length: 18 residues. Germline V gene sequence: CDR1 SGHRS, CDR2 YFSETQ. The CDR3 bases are TGCGCCAGCAGCTTTACATACCTGGCGCCTACCGGCGGGACTGAAGCTTTCTTT. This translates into CASSFTYLAPTGGTEAFF.

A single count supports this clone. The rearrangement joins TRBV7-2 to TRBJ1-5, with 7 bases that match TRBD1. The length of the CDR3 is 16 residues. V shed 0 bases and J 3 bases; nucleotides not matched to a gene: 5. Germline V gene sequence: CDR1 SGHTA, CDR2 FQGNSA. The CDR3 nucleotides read TGTGCCAGCAGCTTAGCAGGGGGCAGGATCAATCAGCCCCAGCATTTT. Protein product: CASSLAGGRINQPQHF.

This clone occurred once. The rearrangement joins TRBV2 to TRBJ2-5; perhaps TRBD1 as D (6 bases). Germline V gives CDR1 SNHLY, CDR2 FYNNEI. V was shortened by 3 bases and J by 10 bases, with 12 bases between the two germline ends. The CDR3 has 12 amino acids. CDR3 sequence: CASSDRGMIQYF. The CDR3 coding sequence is TGTGCCAGCAGTGATAGGGGGATGATCCAGTACTTC.

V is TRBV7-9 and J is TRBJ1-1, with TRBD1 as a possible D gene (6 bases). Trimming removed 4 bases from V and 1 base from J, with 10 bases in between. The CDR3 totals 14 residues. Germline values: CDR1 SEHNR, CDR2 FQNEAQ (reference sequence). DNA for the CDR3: TGTGCCAGCAGCTCCCAACAGGGGAACACTGAAGCTTTCTTT. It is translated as CASSSQQGNTEAFF.

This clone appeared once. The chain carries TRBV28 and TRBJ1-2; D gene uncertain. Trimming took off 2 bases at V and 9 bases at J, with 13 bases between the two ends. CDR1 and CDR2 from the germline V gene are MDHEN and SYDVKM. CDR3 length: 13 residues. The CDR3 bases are TGTGCCAGCAGTTTAACCTCACGACTAAGCTACACCTTC. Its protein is CASSLTSRLSYTF.

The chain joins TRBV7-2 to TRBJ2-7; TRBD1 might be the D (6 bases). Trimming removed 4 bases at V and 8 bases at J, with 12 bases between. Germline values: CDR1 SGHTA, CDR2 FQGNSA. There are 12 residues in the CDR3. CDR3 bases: TGTGCCAGCAGCTCACAGGGCTTCCAGCAGTACTTC. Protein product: CASSSQGFQQYF.

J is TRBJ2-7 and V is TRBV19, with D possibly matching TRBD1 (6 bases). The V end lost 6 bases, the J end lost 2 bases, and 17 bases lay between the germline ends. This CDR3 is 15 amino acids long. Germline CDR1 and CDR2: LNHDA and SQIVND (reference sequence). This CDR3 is CASRAGTLLTYEQYF. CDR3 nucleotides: TGTGCCAGTAGAGCCGGGACACTACTTACCTACGAGCAGTACTTC. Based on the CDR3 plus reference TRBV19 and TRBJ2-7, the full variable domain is DGGITQSPKYLFRKEGQNVTLSCEQNLNHDAMYWYRQDPGQGLRLIYYSQIVNDFQKGDIAEGYSVSREKKESFPLTVTSAQKNPTAFYLCASRAGTLLTYEQYFGPGTRLTVT.

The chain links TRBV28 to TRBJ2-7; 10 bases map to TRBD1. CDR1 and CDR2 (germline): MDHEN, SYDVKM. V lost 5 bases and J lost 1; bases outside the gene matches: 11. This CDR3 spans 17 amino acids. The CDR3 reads CASSTLMTGGPSYEQYF. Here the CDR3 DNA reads TGTGCCAGCAGTACCCTGATGACAGGGGGCCCGTCCTACGAGCAGTACTTC.

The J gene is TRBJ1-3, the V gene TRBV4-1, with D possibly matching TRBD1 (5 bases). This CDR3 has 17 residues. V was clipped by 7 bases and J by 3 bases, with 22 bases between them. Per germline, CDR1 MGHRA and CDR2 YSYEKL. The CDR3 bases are TGCGCCAGCACCGCGGGAACTCTGGGGCTCTTTGGAAACACCATATATTTT. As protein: CASTAGTLGLFGNTIYF.

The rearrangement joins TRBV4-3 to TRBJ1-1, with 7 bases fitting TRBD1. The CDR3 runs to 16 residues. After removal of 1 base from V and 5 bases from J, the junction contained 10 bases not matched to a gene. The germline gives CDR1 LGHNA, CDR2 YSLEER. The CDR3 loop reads CASSQGQGEGGTEAFF. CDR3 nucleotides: TGCGCCAGCAGCCAAGGACAGGGAGAAGGGGGAACTGAAGCTTTCTTT.